This TCR beta chain was profiled in a study of T cells in Graves' hyperthyroidism and ophthalmopathy. Based on clinical symptoms, serum thyroxine and TRAb, thyroid ultrasound and orbital computed tomography, diagnoses were reached. Regions amplified from RNA transcripts were the TCR beta CDR3 regions. The HTBI set primed first-round TCR CDR3 RT-PCR. TCRdb analysed the multiplex PCR reads with MiXCR anew, one entry per CDR3 protein. Of about 300,000 distinct CDR3 sequences in the sample, 25% were seen once. The clonotype was recovered from a middle-aged man with Graves' hyperthyroidism that later progressed to Graves' ophthalmopathy. Source material: blood.

CDR3 amino acids: CASSSPLNQETQYF. The CDR3 nucleotides read TGTGCCAGCAGTTCCCCCTTAAACCAAGAGACCCAGTACTTC. V gene TRBV12-3 or TRBV12-4 combines with J gene TRBJ2-5; D not certain. Trimming took 4 bases from V and 0 from J, leaving 9 bases between them. The CDR3 is 14 residues long.